This TCR beta chain was recorded in a study of blood T cell repertoires in COVID-19. Sequenced by immunoSEQ multiplex PCR; TCRdb stores in-frame clones only, minus some. This table holds 200,000 to 250,000 clones, roughly four fifths found once. This receptor was taken from a man in his fifties with acute or convalescent COVID-19. The material sequenced was peripheral blood.

Here the CDR3 DNA reads TGTGCCAGCAGCTTAGCGCGACACATCTCTGGAAACACCATATATTTT. The encoded protein is CASSLARHISGNTIYF. The chain joins TRBV7-2 to TRBJ1-3; no definite D call. Germline CDR1 SGHTA, CDR2 FQGNSA. The V and J ends lost 0 bases and 0 bases respectively, with 9 bases between them. The CDR3 covers 16 residues.